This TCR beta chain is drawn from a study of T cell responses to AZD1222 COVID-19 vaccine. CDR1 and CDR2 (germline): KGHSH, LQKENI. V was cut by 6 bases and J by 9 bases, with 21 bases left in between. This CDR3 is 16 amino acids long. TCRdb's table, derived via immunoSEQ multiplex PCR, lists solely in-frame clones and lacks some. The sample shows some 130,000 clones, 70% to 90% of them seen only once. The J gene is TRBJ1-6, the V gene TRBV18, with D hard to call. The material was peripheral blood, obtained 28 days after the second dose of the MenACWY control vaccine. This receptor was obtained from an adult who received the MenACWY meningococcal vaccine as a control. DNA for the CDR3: TGTGCCAGCTCCCCCGAGAACGAGAATTCGGGTTCACCCCTCCACTTT. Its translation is CASSPENENSGSPLHF. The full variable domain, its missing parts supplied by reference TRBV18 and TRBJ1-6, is NAGVMQNPRHLVRRRGQEARLRCSPMKGHSHVYWYRQLPEEGLKFMVYLQKENIIDESGMPKERFSAEFPKEGPSILRIQQVVRGDSAAYFCASSPENENSGSPLHFGNGTRLTVT.